These T cell receptor beta chains were read from a single sample in a study of radiation and T cells in renal cell carcinoma. TCRdb's table, derived via immunoSEQ multiplex PCR, lists solely in-frame clones and lacks some. The sample carries about 160,000 clones, about 87% recorded once. The sample in question was blood, obtained from a patient whose treatment included radiotherapy and nephrectomy. The receptors come from an older woman with renal cell carcinoma. CDR3s include the opening cysteine and the closing phenylalanine or tryptophan. A D gene is named only where the DNA matches it firmly. Only some rows state a clone size, as once, few, many or a class for expanded clones.

DNA	CDR3	D	size	J	length	V
TGTGCCAGCAGCGTATGGGACAGGCCCTACGAGCAGTACTTC	CASSVWDRPYEQYF	TRBD1	few	TRBJ2-7	14	TRBV9
TGCGCCAGCAGCCAAGAAATGACCAGATACAATGAGCAGTTCTTC	CASSQEMTRYNEQFF	-	-	TRBJ2-1	15	TRBV4-3
TGTGCCAGCAGTTCTCGGACGGGAACCTACGAGCAGTACTTC	CASSSRTGTYEQYF	-	-	TRBJ2-7	14	TRBV6-5
TGTGCCAGCAGTTTATCTTTATCCGCTTTGAACACTGAAGCTTTCTTT	CASSLSLSALNTEAFF	-	once	TRBJ1-1	16	TRBV27
TGTGCCAGCAGCTTCACCGGGACTAGCGGGGTTGAGCAGTTCTTC	CASSFTGTSGVEQFF	TRBD2	-	TRBJ2-1	15	TRBV7-2
TGTGCCAGCAGCAAAGTGGAGGGGGCCAAGGACAATGAGCAGTTCTTC	CASSKVEGAKDNEQFF	-	-	TRBJ2-1	16	TRBV21-1
TGCGCCAGCAGCCCCGAAGGGGACGAGCAGTACTTC	CASSPEGDEQYF	-	many	TRBJ2-7	12	TRBV5-1
TGTGCCAGCAGCCAAGAGGAGGAGATAAGGGAGCAGTACTTC	CASSQEEEIREQYF	-	-	TRBJ2-7	14	TRBV4-2
TGTGCCAGCAGTGAAGACCCGGGACTGGCCTACGAGCAGTACTTC	CASSEDPGLAYEQYF	-	-	TRBJ2-7	15	TRBV2
TGCGCCAGCAGACCTAGTCCCGTCTCCGGAAACACCATATATTTT	CASRPSPVSGNTIYF	-	-	TRBJ1-3	15	TRBV5-1
TGTGCCAGCAGCCAAGATGCGGGGCGTATGGATCAGCCCCAGCATTTT	CASSQDAGRMDQPQHF	-	few	TRBJ1-5	16	TRBV4-2
TGCGCCAGCAGCCTTCCACGGGACAGCCCCAATGAGCAGTTCTTC	CASSLPRDSPNEQFF	TRBD1	-	TRBJ2-1	15	TRBV5-1
TGTGCCAGTAGTATAGAATTGGGAAGGCAGGTAAACACTGAAGCTTTCTTT	CASSIELGRQVNTEAFF	-	-	TRBJ1-1	17	TRBV19
TGTGCCTGGAGTGTACGTCAGCGGGGCAATCAGCCCCAGCATTTT	CAWSVRQRGNQPQHF	-	-	TRBJ1-5	15	TRBV30
TGTGCCAGCAGCTTGGGCGCGGGGGCCCGCACAGATACGCAGTATTTT	CASSLGAGARTDTQYF	-	-	TRBJ2-3	16	TRBV5-4
TGCGCCAGCAGCCAAGGGACGGGCACAAGAGATGGAAACACCATATATTTT	CASSQGTGTRDGNTIYF	-	once	TRBJ1-3	17	TRBV4-1
TGTGCTAGCAGCCCTGGACAGGAATGGAGTGAAAAACTGTTTTTT	CASSPGQEWSEKLFF	TRBD1	-	TRBJ1-4	15	TRBV7-7
TGTGCCAGCAGTTTACAGAGCTCCTATAATTCACCCCTCCACTTT	CASSLQSSYNSPLHF	-	few	TRBJ1-6	15	TRBV6-5
TGTGCCAGCAGTTCCCCGGGACATACCTACGAGCAGTACTTC	CASSSPGHTYEQYF	-	-	TRBJ2-7	14	TRBV28
TGTGCCAGCAGCCCGGGGGGATACAATCAGCCCCAGCATTTT	CASSPGGYNQPQHF	-	-	TRBJ1-5	14	TRBV5-6
TGTGCCAGCAGCCACAGAAGACTAGCGGGGGGACTGGGGACAGATACGCAGTATTTT	CASSHRRLAGGLGTDTQYF	TRBD2	-	TRBJ2-3	19	TRBV28
TGCGCCAGCAGCCAAACCCGGGACTATCAGAACACCGGGGAGCTGTTTTTT	CASSQTRDYQNTGELFF	TRBD2	-	TRBJ2-2	17	TRBV4-1
TGTGCCAGCAGCTTACGGGGTCTATATGAAGCTTTCTTT	CASSLRGLYEAFF	-	few	TRBJ1-1	13	TRBV7-3
TGTGCCAGCAGCTTAGAGACGGGGGCGGCAGTAAACGAGCAGTACTTC	CASSLETGAAVNEQYF	-	-	TRBJ2-7	16	TRBV7-9
TGTGCCTGGAGTAGAGATTTCACTACAGATACGCAGTATTTT	CAWSRDFTTDTQYF	-	-	TRBJ2-3	14	TRBV30
TGCGCCAGCAGCTTCAAAGGACAAAACACTGAAGCTTTCTTT	CASSFKGQNTEAFF	-	-	TRBJ1-1	14	TRBV5-1
TGCGCCAGCAGCTTGGTAGGACGGCGGGGGAACACTGAAGCTTTCTTT	CASSLVGRRGNTEAFF	-	-	TRBJ1-1	16	TRBV5-1
TGCGCCAGCAGCCCCTGGCAGGGCTCCTACGAGCAGTACTTC	CASSPWQGSYEQYF	-	once	TRBJ2-7	14	TRBV5-1
TGTGCCAGCAGCTATTTAGGGAGCTCCTACGAGCAGTACTTC	CASSYLGSSYEQYF	-	-	TRBJ2-7	14	TRBV5-4
TGCAGCGCTGCAGGGATGCTTGGTGAAAAACTGTTTTTT	CSAAGMLGEKLFF	-	-	TRBJ1-4	13	TRBV29-1
TGTGCCAGCACCGGGACGGCAGACGGCACTGAAGCTTTCTTT	CASTGTADGTEAFF	-	-	TRBJ1-1	14	TRBV25-1
TGCAGCGCTCCCGGGACAGTGTACAATGAGCAGTTCTTC	CSAPGTVYNEQFF	TRBD1	-	TRBJ2-1	13	TRBV29-1
TGCGCCAGCAGCTTGGAGAAGAACACTGAAGCTTTCTTT	CASSLEKNTEAFF	-	-	TRBJ1-1	13	TRBV5-1
TGTGCCAGCAGCCTTTCAGGGGAGACCCAGTACTTC	CASSLSGETQYF	-	-	TRBJ2-5	12	TRBV6-6
TGTGCCAGCAGCCCAGGGGGAACTGAAGCTTTCTTT	CASSPGGTEAFF	TRBD1	-	TRBJ1-1	12	TRBV7-3
TGTGCCAGCAGCCAGATTAGCGGGGGGACGGCAGATACGCAGTATTTT	CASSQISGGTADTQYF	TRBD2	many	TRBJ2-3	16	TRBV5-4
TGTGCCAGCAGTGAAAGAACAGGGGGGAATCAGCCCCAGCATTTT	CASSERTGGNQPQHF	TRBD1	-	TRBJ1-5	15	TRBV6-1
TGTGCCAGCAAACAGCGGCTACTCACAGATACGCAGTATTTT	CASKQRLLTDTQYF	-	-	TRBJ2-3	14	TRBV7-9
TGTGCCAGCAGCTTAGGTTCCCGGGGGGTTTCACCCCTCCACTTT	CASSLGSRGVSPLHF	-	-	TRBJ1-6	15	TRBV13
TGTGCCAGCAGCCCAACTAGGGGGCTCGGGGAGACCCAGTACTTC	CASSPTRGLGETQYF	TRBD1	-	TRBJ2-5	15	TRBV9
TGTGCCAGCAGCTTAGTTCGTTACTATACGCAGTATTTT	CASSLVRYYTQYF	-	-	TRBJ2-3	13	TRBV11-2
TGTGCCTGGAGTCAGTCAGAGTATGGCTACACCTTC	CAWSQSEYGYTF	-	-	TRBJ1-2	12	TRBV30
TGTGCCAGCAGGCCAGCCCTAACAGGGGCAGCAGCTTTCTTT	CASRPALTGAAAFF	TRBD1	few	TRBJ1-1	14	TRBV7-9
TGTGCCTGGAGTACGGGGACAGATACGCAGTATTTT	CAWSTGTDTQYF	-	-	TRBJ2-3	12	TRBV30
TGTGCCAGCAGTCGACCCGGGGGAGGGGGCTCCTACGAGCAGTACTTC	CASSRPGGGGSYEQYF	-	-	TRBJ2-7	16	TRBV5-8
TGTGCCAGCAGCTTAGCAGATACGCAGTATTTT	CASSLADTQYF	-	-	TRBJ2-3	11	TRBV7-9
TGTGCCAGCAATGTGGCGGGGCCCTCCTACAATGAGCAGTTCTTC	CASNVAGPSYNEQFF	-	-	TRBJ2-1	15	TRBV19
TGTGCCAGCAGTTTATGGGGTGGCGAGCAGTACTTC	CASSLWGGEQYF	-	-	TRBJ2-7	12	TRBV27